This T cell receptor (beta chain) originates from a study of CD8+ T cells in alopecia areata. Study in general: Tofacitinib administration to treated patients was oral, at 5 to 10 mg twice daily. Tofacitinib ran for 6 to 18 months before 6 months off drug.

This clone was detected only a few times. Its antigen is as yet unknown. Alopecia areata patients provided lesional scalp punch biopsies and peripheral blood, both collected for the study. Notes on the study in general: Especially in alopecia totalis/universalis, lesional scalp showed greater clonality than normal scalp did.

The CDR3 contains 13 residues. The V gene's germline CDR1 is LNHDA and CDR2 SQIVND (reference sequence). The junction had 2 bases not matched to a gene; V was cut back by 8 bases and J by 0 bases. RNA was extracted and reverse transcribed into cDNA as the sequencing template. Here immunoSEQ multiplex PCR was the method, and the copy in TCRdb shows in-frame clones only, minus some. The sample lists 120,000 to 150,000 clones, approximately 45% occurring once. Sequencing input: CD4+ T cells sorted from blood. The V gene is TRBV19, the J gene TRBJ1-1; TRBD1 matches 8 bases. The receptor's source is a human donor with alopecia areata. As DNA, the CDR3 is TGTGCCAGTGCGGGACAGGTGAACACTGAAGCTTTCTTT. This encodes CASAGQVNTEAFF.